These 17 T cell receptor beta chains were sequenced from one sample in a study of OX40 agonist ivuxolimab in advanced cancers. Clones were sequenced by immunoSEQ multiplex PCR, and TCRdb holds only the in-frame ones, with some missing. The sample holds tens of thousands of clones, roughly 77% seen once. Sequencing was performed on CD4+ or CD8+ T cells sorted from blood, taken in a trial of the OX40 agonist ivuxolimab. These receptors were taken from an adult with an advanced solid tumor such as melanoma, head and neck, liver or kidney cancer.

This clone showed up just once. The same CDR3 also results from other DNA sequences found in this sample. The rearrangement joins TRBV18 to TRBJ1-4, with D uncertain. The V gene's germline CDR1 is KGHSH and CDR2 LQKENI. Deletions cut 1 base from V and 1 base from J, with 4 bases between. The length of the CDR3 is 14 residues. The chain's CDR3 is CASSPQGTNEKLFF. CDR3 nucleotide sequence: TGTGCCAGCTCACCACAGGGAACTAATGAAAAACTGTTTTTT.

The chain has TRBV27 and TRBJ1-1, with D possibly being TRBD1 (5 bases). From germline, CDR1 is MNHEY and CDR2 SMNVEV (reference sequence). This CDR3 spans 16 amino acids. V dropped 8 bases and J dropped 3 bases, with 22 bases sitting between them. The CDR3 DNA sequence: TGTGCCAGCCGAACGAGCCGGGGGAGGAGGGACACTGAAGCTTTCTTT. It yields the protein CASRTSRGRRDTEAFF.

J is TRBJ2-1 and V is TRBV5-6, with 9 nucleotides matching TRBD1. The CDR3 spans 15 residues. Trimming removed 6 bases from V and 7 bases from J; junction bases left unmatched: 11. Germline CDR1 and CDR2: SGHDT and YYEEEE. CDR3 nucleotide sequence: TGTGCCAGCACCCTGACCGGGACAGGGCTAAATGAGCAGTTCTTC. Amino acids: CASTLTGTGLNEQFF.

The chain is built from TRBV18 and TRBJ1-5; D remains unclear. V was trimmed by 2 bases and J by 7 bases, leaving 12 bases between them. The germline gives CDR1 KGHSH, CDR2 LQKENI. The CDR3 is 14 residues long. CDR3 in amino acids: CASSPGPYQQPQHF. CDR3 coding DNA: TGTGCCAGCTCACCAGGGCCCTATCAGCAGCCCCAGCATTTT.

This rearrangement joins TRBV5-1 to TRBJ2-6, with D perhaps matching TRBD1 or TRBD2 (7 bases each). From germline, CDR1 is SGHRS and CDR2 YFSETQ. V was cut by 1 base and J by 6 bases, with 14 bases left in between. This CDR3 is built from 16 residues. CDR3 region: CASSLFQGGMANVLTF. CDR3 coding DNA: TGCGCCAGCAGCTTGTTCCAGGGGGGGATGGCCAACGTCCTGACTTTC.

The chain links TRBV18 to TRBJ2-7; 8 nucleotides align to TRBD1. This CDR3 region has 14 residues. V was clipped by 4 bases and J by 0 bases; unmatched bases: 2. Looked up from germline, CDR1 is KGHSH and CDR2 is LQKENI. The CDR3 nucleotides read TGTGCCAGCTCACGGACAGGGAGCTCCTACGAGCAGTACTTC. Protein sequence: CASSRTGSSYEQYF.

This clone showed up just a few times. CDR3 in amino acids: CASSQAGSEKLFF. CDR3 DNA sequence: TGTGCCAGCTCACAGGCAGGGAGTGAAAAACTGTTTTTT. The V call is TRBV18, the J call TRBJ1-4; D may be TRBD1 (5 bases). Trimming removed 4 bases at V and 7 bases at J, with 10 bases between. The CDR3 extends over 13 amino acids. CDR1 is KGHSH, CDR2 LQKENI, per germline. Full variable domain (remainder filled in from reference TRBV18 and TRBJ1-4): NAGVMQNPRHLVRRRGQEARLRCSPMKGHSHVYWYRQLPEEGLKFMVYLQKENIIDESGMPKERFSAEFPKEGPSILRIQQVVRGDSAAYFCASSQAGSEKLFFGSGTQLSVL.

This clone showed up just once. This sequence joins TRBV11-3 and TRBJ2-1; TRBD2 might be the D (5 bases). The germline gives CDR1 SGHNT, CDR2 YENEEA. The CDR3 runs to 13 residues. V was pared by 1 base and J by 10 bases, with 11 bases between. CDR3 loop: CASSLARGGEQFF. The CDR3 DNA follows: TGTGCCAGCAGCTTAGCTCGCGGCGGGGAGCAGTTCTTC.

Of note for this clone: The sample has other DNA sequences that encode this CDR3 too. The gene calls are TRBV28 and TRBJ1-2; D gene uncertain. Trimming pared 2 bases from V and 5 bases from J, leaving 6 bases between. Germline CDR1 MDHEN, CDR2 SYDVKM. CDR3 length: 12 residues. Here the CDR3 DNA reads TGTGCCAGCAGTTTAGGAGGGTATGGCTACACCTTC. This codes for CASSLGGYGYTF.

The gene calls are TRBV6-5 and TRBJ1-4; 10 bases are shared with TRBD1. The J segment lost 6 bases and the V segment lost 6 bases, leaving 7 bases of the junction unmatched. The germline gives CDR1 MNHEY, CDR2 SVGAGI. The CDR3 sequence is 15 residues long. CDR3 amino acids: CASRGQGVVDEKLFF. Written as DNA, the CDR3 is TGTGCCAGCAGAGGACAGGGGGTCGTCGATGAAAAACTGTTTTTT.

The V gene is TRBV7-9, the J gene TRBJ1-1, with a weak D call TRBD1 (5 bases). Germline V lookup: CDR1 SEHNR, CDR2 FQNEAQ (reference sequence). Trimming pared 5 bases from V and 1 base from J, leaving 14 bases between. The length of the CDR3 is 15 residues. The CDR3 loop reads CASSRGGGWNTEAFF. In nucleotides, the CDR3 is TGTGCCAGCAGCCGAGGCGGGGGTTGGAACACTGAAGCTTTCTTT.

This chain links TRBV2 with TRBJ1-6; possible D gene TRBD1, 5 bases. CDR3 size: 15 residues. CDR1 and CDR2 from the germline V gene are SNHLY and FYNNEI. The V and J ends lost 3 bases and 10 bases respectively, with 16 bases between them. The CDR3 is CASSDWVGRDSPLHF. CDR3 sequence (DNA): TGTGCCAGCAGTGATTGGGTTGGTAGGGACTCACCCCTCCACTTT.

The chain links TRBV13 to TRBJ1-1; D is possibly TRBD1 (5 bases). Trimming cost V 5 bases and J 1 base, with 14 bases left between them. The CDR3 has 15 residues. Germline CDR1 and CDR2: PRHDT and FYEKMQ (reference sequence). CDR3 loop: CASSGPGKSNTEAFF. The CDR3 DNA reads TGTGCCAGCAGCGGACCAGGGAAGTCGAACACTGAAGCTTTCTTT.

The J gene is TRBJ1-3, the V gene TRBV6-6, with D maybe TRBD1 (6 bases). V was clipped by 4 bases and J by 7 bases, with 14 bases between them. The germline V gene encodes CDR1 MNHNY and CDR2 SVGAGI (reference sequence). The CDR3 runs to 14 residues. The CDR3 DNA reads TGTGCCAGCAGTTCGTTACAGGGCGGGAACACCATATATTTT. Translating gives CASSSLQGGNTIYF.

The chain recombines TRBV5-5 with TRBJ2-2; TRBD2 matches 8 bases. The CDR3 has 16 amino acids. Germline assignment: CDR1 SGHKS and CDR2 YYEKEE (reference sequence). The trim removed 6 bases at V and 6 bases at J, leaving 13 bases unmatched. The DNA for the CDR3 is TGTGCCAGCACCCCCCCGGGGCGGGGGGCCCCCGGGGAGCTGTTTTTT. Residues: CASTPPGRGAPGELFF.

The CDR3 nucleotides are TGTGCCAGCAGTTACGGCAGGGGCATCTCCGAGCAGTACTTC. Translation: CASSYGRGISEQYF. The rearrangement joins TRBV6-5 to TRBJ2-7; D is possibly TRBD1 (6 bases). Germline V lookup: CDR1 MNHEY, CDR2 SVGAGI. V lost 2 bases and J lost 6, with 14 bases in between. This CDR3 spans 14 amino acids.

The CDR3 sequence: CASSPRQTLTQYF. In nucleotides, the CDR3 is TGTGCCAGCAGCCCTAGACAGACGCTTACGCAGTATTTT. The chain uses TRBV6-1 and TRBJ2-3; perhaps TRBD1 as D (5 bases). The germline V and J ends were trimmed by 6 bases and 8 bases, with 15 bases remaining between them. There are 13 residues in the CDR3. The germline CDR1 and CDR2 sequences are MNHNS and SASEGT.